This note documents a single TCR beta chain sequence. What it binds is unknown. Time point in this sample: pretreatment peripheral blood. The data stem from a study of PD-L1 blockade in urothelial cancer. Germline V gives CDR1 MNHNY, CDR2 SVGAGI (reference sequence). Trimming took 0 bases from V and 6 from J, leaving 11 bases between them. There are 14 residues in the CDR3. Using immunoSEQ multiplex PCR, the repertoire was profiled, and TCRdb retains in-frame clones only, with some absent. Altogether approximately 41,000 clones are present, around four fifths being singletons, with the ten largest covering roughly 15%. Study-wide findings and caveats: Durable-benefit patients had greater expansion of tumor-associated blood clones at 3 weeks.

The TCR originated in a man older than 75 with urothelial cancer. The chain carries TRBV6-6 and TRBJ1-1, with D perhaps matching TRBD1 (5 bases). The sample was PBMCs, taken around atezolizumab (anti-PD-L1) treatment. CDR3 DNA: TGTGCCAGCAGTTACTCTCGACAGCTCGCTGAAGCTTTCTTT. Protein product: CASSYSRQLAEAFF.